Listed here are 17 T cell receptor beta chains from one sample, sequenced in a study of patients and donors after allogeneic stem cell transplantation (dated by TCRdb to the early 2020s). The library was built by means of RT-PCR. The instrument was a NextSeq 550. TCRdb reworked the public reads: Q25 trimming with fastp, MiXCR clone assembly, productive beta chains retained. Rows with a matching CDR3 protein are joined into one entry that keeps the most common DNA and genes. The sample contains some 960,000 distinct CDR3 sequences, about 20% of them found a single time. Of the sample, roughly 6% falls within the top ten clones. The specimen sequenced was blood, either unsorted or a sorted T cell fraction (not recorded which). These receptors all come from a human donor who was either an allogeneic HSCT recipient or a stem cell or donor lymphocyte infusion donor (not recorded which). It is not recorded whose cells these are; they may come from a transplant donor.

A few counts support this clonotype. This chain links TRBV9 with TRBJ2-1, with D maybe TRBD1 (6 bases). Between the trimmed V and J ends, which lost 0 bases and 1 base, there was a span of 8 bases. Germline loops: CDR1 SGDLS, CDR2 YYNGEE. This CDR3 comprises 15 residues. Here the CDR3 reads CASSVEGESYNEQFF. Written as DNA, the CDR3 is TGTGCCAGCAGCGTAGAGGGGGAATCCTACAATGAGCAGTTCTTC.

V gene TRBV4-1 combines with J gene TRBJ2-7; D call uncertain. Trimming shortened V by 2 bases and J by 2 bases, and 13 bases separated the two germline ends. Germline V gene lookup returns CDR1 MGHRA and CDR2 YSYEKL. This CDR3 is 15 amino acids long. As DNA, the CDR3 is TGCGCCAGCAGCCAATTCCAGGTGGGCACCTACGAGCAGTACTTC. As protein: CASSQFQVGTYEQYF.

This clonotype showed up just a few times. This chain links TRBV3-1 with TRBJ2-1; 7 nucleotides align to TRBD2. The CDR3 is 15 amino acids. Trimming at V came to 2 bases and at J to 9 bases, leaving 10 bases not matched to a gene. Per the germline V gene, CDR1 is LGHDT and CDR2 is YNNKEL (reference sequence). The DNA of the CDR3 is TGTGCCAGCAGCCAAACCCCTAGCGGAAGGGGTGAGCAGTTCTTC. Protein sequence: CASSQTPSGRGEQFF.

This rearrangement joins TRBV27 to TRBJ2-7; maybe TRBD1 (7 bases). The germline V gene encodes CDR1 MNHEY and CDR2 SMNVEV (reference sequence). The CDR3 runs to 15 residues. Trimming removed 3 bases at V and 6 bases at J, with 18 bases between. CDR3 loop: CASSLHNRGGGEQYF. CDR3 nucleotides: TGTGCCAGCAGTTTGCACAACAGGGGAGGAGGCGAGCAGTACTTC.

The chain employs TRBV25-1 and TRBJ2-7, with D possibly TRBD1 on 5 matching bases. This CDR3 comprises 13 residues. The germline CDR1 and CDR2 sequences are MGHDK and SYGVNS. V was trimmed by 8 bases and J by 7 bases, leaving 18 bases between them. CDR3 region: CASRKAQGWEQYF. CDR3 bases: TGTGCCAGCCGGAAAGCCCAGGGCTGGGAGCAGTACTTC.

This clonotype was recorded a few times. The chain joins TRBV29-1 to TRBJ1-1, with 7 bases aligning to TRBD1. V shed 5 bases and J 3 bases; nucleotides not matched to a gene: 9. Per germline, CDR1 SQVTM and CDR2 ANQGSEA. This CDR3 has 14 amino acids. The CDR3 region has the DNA TGCAGCGTTACCAGGGGGGACGTTCACACTGAAGCTTTCTTT. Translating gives CSVTRGDVHTEAFF.

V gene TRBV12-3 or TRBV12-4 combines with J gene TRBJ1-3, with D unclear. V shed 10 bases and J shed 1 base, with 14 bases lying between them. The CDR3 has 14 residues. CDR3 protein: CATRDGGSGNTIYF. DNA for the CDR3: TGTGCCACTCGGGATGGTGGGTCTGGAAACACCATATATTTT.

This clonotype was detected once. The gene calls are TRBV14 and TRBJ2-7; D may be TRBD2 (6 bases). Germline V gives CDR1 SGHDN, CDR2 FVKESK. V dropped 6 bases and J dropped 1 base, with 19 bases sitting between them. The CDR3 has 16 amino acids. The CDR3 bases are TGTGCCAGCAGGGGACTCCGCCTGACCCGTTCCTACGAGCAGTACTTC. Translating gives CASRGLRLTRSYEQYF.

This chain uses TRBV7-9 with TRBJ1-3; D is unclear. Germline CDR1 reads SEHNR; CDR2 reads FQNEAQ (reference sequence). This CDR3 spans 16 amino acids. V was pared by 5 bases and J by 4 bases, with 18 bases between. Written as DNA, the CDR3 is TGTGCCAGCAGCCCCCAAGGAGGGTCCTGGGGAAACACCATATATTTT. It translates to CASSPQGGSWGNTIYF.

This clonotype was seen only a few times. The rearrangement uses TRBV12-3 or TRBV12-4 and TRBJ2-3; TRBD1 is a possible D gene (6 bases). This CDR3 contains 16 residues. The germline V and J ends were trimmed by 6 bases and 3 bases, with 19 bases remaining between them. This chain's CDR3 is CASSHRVGAGTDTQYF. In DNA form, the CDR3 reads TGTGCCAGCAGCCATAGAGTGGGGGCCGGGACAGATACGCAGTATTTT.

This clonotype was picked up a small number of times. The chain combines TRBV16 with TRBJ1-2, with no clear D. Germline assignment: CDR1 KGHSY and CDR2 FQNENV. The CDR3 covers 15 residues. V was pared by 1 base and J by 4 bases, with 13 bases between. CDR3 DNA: TGTGCCAGCAGCCAATTGTCGGCAGAGTCCTATGGCTACACCTTC. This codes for CASSQLSAESYGYTF.

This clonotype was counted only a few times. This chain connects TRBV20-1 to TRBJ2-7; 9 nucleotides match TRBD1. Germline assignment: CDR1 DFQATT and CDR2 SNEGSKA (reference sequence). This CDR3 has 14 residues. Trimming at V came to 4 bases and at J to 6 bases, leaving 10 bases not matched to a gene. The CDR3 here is CSATTGGRLSEQYF. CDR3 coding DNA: TGCAGTGCTACCACAGGGGGCCGTCTGTCCGAGCAGTACTTC.

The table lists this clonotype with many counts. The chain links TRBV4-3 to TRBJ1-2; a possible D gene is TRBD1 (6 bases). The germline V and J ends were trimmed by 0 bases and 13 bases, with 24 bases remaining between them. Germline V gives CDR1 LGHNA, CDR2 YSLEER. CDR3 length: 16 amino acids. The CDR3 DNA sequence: TGCGCCAGCAGCCAAGAAGGGGACAAGTATAGCCTTCAGTTCACCTTC. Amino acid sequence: CASSQEGDKYSLQFTF.

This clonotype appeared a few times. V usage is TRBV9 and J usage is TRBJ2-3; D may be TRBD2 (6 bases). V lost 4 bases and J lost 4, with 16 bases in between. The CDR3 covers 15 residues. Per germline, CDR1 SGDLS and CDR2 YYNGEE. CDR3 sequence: CASSFNPGLSDTQYF. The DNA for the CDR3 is TGTGCCAGCAGCTTCAACCCGGGACTTTCAGATACGCAGTATTTT.

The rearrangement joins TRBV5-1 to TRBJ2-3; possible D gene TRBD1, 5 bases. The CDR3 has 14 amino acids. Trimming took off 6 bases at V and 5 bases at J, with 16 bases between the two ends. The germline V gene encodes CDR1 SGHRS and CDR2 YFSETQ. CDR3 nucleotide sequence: TGCGCCAGCATGATGCTACAGGCACAAGATACGCAGTATTTT. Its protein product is CASMMLQAQDTQYF.

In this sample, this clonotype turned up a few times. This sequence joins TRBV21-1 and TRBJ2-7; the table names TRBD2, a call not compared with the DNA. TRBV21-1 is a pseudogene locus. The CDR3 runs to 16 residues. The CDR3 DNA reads TGTGCCAGCAGCAAAATATGCTTGACTAGCGGGGATGAGCAGTACTTC. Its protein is CASSKICLTSGDEQYF.

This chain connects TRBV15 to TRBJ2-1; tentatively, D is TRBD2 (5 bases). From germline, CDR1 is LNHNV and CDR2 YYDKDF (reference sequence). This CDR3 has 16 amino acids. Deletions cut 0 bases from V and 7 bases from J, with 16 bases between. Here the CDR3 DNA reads TGTGCCACCAGCAGAGATTTAGCGCTCACGGGAAATGAGCAGTTCTTC. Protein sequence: CATSRDLALTGNEQFF.